This record concerns one T cell receptor beta chain sequence. As yet, its antigen is unknown. Sequencing used immunoSEQ multiplex PCR; TCRdb keeps in-frame clones, though not all of them. In the table there are nearly 45,000 clones, 65% to 70% of which are singletons. This specimen comes from a study of vaccination effects on CD4 cells after COVID-19. Study-level points and caveats: Few convalescent patients, and no early post-infection timepoints, were available to the study.

Sequencing followed a ViraFEST assay step that expanded antigen-specific CD4+ T cells with viral peptide pools. A 10-day culture period preceded the isolation of CD4+ T cells. The person had a PCR-confirmed SARS-CoV-2 infection during March to December 2020. The trim removed 3 bases at V and 2 bases at J, leaving 7 bases unmatched. CDR1 and CDR2 (germline): SGDLS, YYNGEE. CDR3 length equals 16 residues. The chain carries TRBV9 and TRBJ2-3, with 9 positions matching TRBD1. The source was CD4+ T cells from PBMCs cultured with a peptide pool, collected before COVID-19 vaccination. This sequence was found in a human donor who had a prior SARS-CoV-2 infection. The CDR3 sequence is CASSANGQGITDTQYF. The DNA for the CDR3 is TGTGCCAGCAGCGCTAATGGACAGGGGATCACAGATACGCAGTATTTT. Combining the CDR3 with reference TRBV9 and TRBJ2-3 gives the whole variable domain DSGVTQTPKHLITATGQRVTLRCSPRSGDLSVYWYQQSLDQGLQFLIQYYNGEERAKGNILERFSAQQFPDLHSELNLSSLELGDSALYFCASSANGQGITDTQYFGPGTRLTVL.